The 27 T cell receptor beta chains in this list originate from one sample, sequenced in a study of CD8 T cells in ankylosing spondylitis. Findings and caveats of the study: Ankylosing spondylitis blood appeared to be characterized by a TCR beta motif of 7 to 9 highly homologous variants.

These receptors have no identified antigens. From the 5' RACE reads, TCRdb called clonotypes with MiXCR, one entry per CDR3 protein. Here the sample spans just under 550,000 distinct CDR3 sequences, about 12% being singletons. The sequenced sample consisted of blood, either unsorted or a sorted T cell fraction (not recorded which). Receptors were obtained from a male donor with ankylosing spondylitis.

This clonotype was found many times. The chain's CDR3 is CASSGTGVNYGYTF. As DNA, the CDR3 is TGCGCCAGCAGTGGGACAGGGGTTAACTATGGCTACACCTTC. The V call is TRBV10-2, the J call TRBJ1-2; 9 bases align to TRBD1. Germline V gives CDR1 WSHSY, CDR2 SAAADI. The CDR3 length is 14 residues. Unmatched junction bases numbered 1, after V lost 4 bases and J lost 1 base.

This clonotype was counted once. The chain couples TRBV24-1 to TRBJ2-3, with 11 bases identical to TRBD2. The CDR3 sequence is 16 residues long. Germline V gives CDR1 KGHDR, CDR2 SFDVKD. Losses at the gene ends were 3 bases for V and 3 bases for J; bases not matched to a gene: 4. The CDR3 region is CATSDGGLAATDTQYF. In nucleotides, the CDR3 is TGTGCCACCAGTGATGGGGGACTAGCGGCGACAGATACGCAGTATTTT.

This clonotype was seen a few times. The chain recombines TRBV18 with TRBJ1-1; TRBD1 is a possible D gene (6 bases). V was trimmed by 0 bases and J by 4 bases, leaving 12 bases between them. This CDR3 has 15 residues. Germline CDR1 KGHSH, CDR2 LQKENI. The CDR3 protein is CASSPPNQGGTEAFF. CDR3 in DNA: TGTGCCAGCTCACCACCGAATCAAGGGGGCACTGAAGCTTTCTTT.

This clonotype was seen many times. This chain links TRBV12-3 or TRBV12-4 with TRBJ2-6; 8 bases line up with TRBD1. The J segment lost 2 bases and the V segment lost 6 bases, leaving 6 bases of the junction unmatched. This CDR3 has 16 amino acids. For the CDR3, the DNA is TGTGCCAGCAGCTGGGACAGGAGGCCTGGGGCCAACGTCCTGACTTTC. Protein: CASSWDRRPGANVLTF.

V is TRBV20-1 and J is TRBJ2-3; 8 bases agree with TRBD2. CDR1 is DFQATT, CDR2 SNEGSKA, per germline (reference sequence). CDR3 length equals 15 residues. Trimming removed 3 bases from V and 5 bases from J; junction bases left unmatched: 10. The CDR3 region is CSARRSGSRGDTQYF. The CDR3 coding sequence is TGCAGTGCTAGGCGAAGCGGGAGTCGTGGAGATACGCAGTATTTT.

The chain carries TRBV2 and TRBJ2-1; the match to TRBD2 covers 12 bases. The CDR3 is made up of 16 amino acids. V lost 6 bases to trimming and J lost 7 bases; unmatched junction nucleotides: 10. Germline CDR1 and CDR2: SNHLY and FYNNEI. The CDR3 is CASRDTSGRKINEQFF. Written as DNA, the CDR3 is TGTGCCAGCAGGGACACTAGCGGGAGGAAAATAAATGAGCAGTTCTTC.

The chain combines TRBV7-7 with TRBJ2-3; D is undetermined. The CDR3 has 13 residues. The V gene's germline CDR1 is SSHAT and CDR2 FNYEAQ (reference sequence). V lost 5 bases and J lost 2, with 8 bases in between. The DNA of the CDR3 is TGTGCCAGCAGCCATAGGGACACAGATACGCAGTATTTT. Amino acid sequence: CASSHRDTDTQYF. The entire variable domain, with the rest obtained from reference TRBV7-7 and TRBJ2-3, is as follows: GAGVSQSPRYKVTKRGQDVTLRCDPISSHATLYWYQQALGQGPEFLTYFNYEAQPDKSGLPSDRFSAERPEGSISTLTIQRTEQRDSAMYRCASSHRDTDTQYFGPGTRLTVL.

This clonotype was detected many times. The chain combines TRBV27 with TRBJ2-1; no reliable D call. Germline CDR1 reads MNHEY; CDR2 reads SMNVEV (reference sequence). The CDR3 has 17 residues. V gave up 4 bases and J gave up 2 bases, with 18 bases separating them. The chain's CDR3 is CASSSTLLRTTYNEQFF. The CDR3 DNA reads TGTGCCAGCAGTTCTACCCTCTTGCGGACGACCTACAATGAGCAGTTCTTC.

This clonotype was seen repeatedly, ten times or more. The chain couples TRBV29-1 to TRBJ2-5; no clear D gene. Trimming removed 4 bases from V and 4 bases from J, with 13 bases in between. Germline-derived CDR1 and CDR2 are SQVTM and ANQGSEA. The CDR3 contains 13 residues. For the CDR3, the DNA is TGCAGCGTTGTTAAGGTTATCAGAGAGACCCAGTACTTC. Translating it yields CSVVKVIRETQYF.

V gene TRBV24-1 combines with J gene TRBJ1-5; 7 bases fit TRBD1. From germline, CDR1 is KGHDR and CDR2 SFDVKD. There are 16 residues in the CDR3. The V and J ends lost 4 bases and 1 base, in that order; junction bases with no gene match: 6. CDR3 DNA sequence: TGTGCCACCAGTGACTCGATGACAGGGAGCAATCAGCCCCAGCATTTT. It translates to CATSDSMTGSNQPQHF.

This clonotype has a handful of counts. This sequence joins TRBV9 and TRBJ2-3; 10 nucleotides line up with TRBD2. The CDR3 is made up of 16 amino acids. With 4 bases clipped from V and 4 bases from J, the junction kept 9 bases outside the gene matches. In germline, CDR1 is SGDLS, CDR2 YYNGEE. CDR3 amino acids: CASSPLGAGGPDTQYF. DNA for the CDR3: TGTGCCAGCAGCCCGCTGGGAGCGGGAGGGCCAGATACGCAGTATTTT.

The chain recombines TRBV6-1 with TRBJ2-3; 11 nucleotides line up with TRBD1. The CDR3 totals 16 residues. The germline V gene encodes CDR1 MNHNS and CDR2 SASEGT. Trimming at V came to 6 bases and at J to 5 bases, leaving 10 bases not matched to a gene. CDR3 bases: TGTGCCAGCAGAGACCCGGGACAGGGGGTAAAAGATACGCAGTATTTT. This codes for CASRDPGQGVKDTQYF.

The chain uses TRBV5-1 and TRBJ1-1; tentatively, D is TRBD1 (5 bases). Trimming cost V 3 bases and J 6 bases, with 18 bases left between them. The CDR3 totals 15 residues. Germline V gene sequence: CDR1 SGHRS, CDR2 YFSETQ. The CDR3 DNA reads TGCGCCAGCAGCTGGGGCGGGGGATTGATCTCTGAAGCTTTCTTT. It specifies CASSWGGGLISEAFF.

This clonotype was seen a few times. This chain uses TRBV20-1 with TRBJ2-1, with 8 bases lining up with TRBD2. This CDR3 is 12 amino acids long. The germline V gene encodes CDR1 DFQATT and CDR2 SNEGSKA (reference sequence). The CDR3 nucleotides read TGCCACACTAGCGGCCTCTACAATGAGCAGTTCTTC. Translating gives CHTSGLYNEQFF.

This clonotype was counted between two and nine times. The chain employs TRBV27 and TRBJ2-7; D may match TRBD1 or TRBD2 (6 bases each). The CDR3 length is 17 residues. CDR1 is MNHEY and CDR2 is SMNVEV in the germline V gene (reference sequence). The V gene lost 6 bases and the J gene lost 2 bases, with 23 bases spanning the gap. For the CDR3, the DNA is TGTGCCAGCAGCCCCCTGATGAAAGGGGGGACGGCCTACGAGCAGTACTTC. Translated, it gives CASSPLMKGGTAYEQYF.

The V call is TRBV7-9, the J call TRBJ1-4; D is unresolved. This CDR3 contains 13 residues. The germline V gene encodes CDR1 SEHNR and CDR2 FQNEAQ (reference sequence). Trimming removed 7 bases from V and 8 bases from J, with 14 bases in between. The CDR3: CASNTFGGEKLFF. The CDR3, as DNA: TGTGCCAGCAACACATTTGGCGGCGAAAAACTGTTTTTT. Combining the CDR3 with reference TRBV7-9 and TRBJ1-4 gives the whole variable domain DTGVSQNPRHKITKRGQNVTFRCDPISEHNRLYWYRQTLGQGPEFLTYFQNEAQLEKSRLLSDRFSAERPKGSFSTLEIQRTEQGDSAMYLCASNTFGGEKLFFGSGTQLSVL.

J is TRBJ1-4 and V is TRBV20-1; D is perhaps TRBD1 (6 bases). Germline V gives CDR1 DFQATT, CDR2 SNEGSKA (reference sequence). The CDR3 totals 13 residues. V was trimmed by 5 bases and J by 8 bases, leaving 15 bases between them. The CDR3 sequence: CSAPGVGTEKLFF. The CDR3 coding sequence is TGCAGTGCTCCAGGGGTAGGGACGGAAAAACTGTTTTTT.

Only a few counts were recorded for this clonotype. The J gene is TRBJ2-3, the V gene TRBV25-1; 11 bases line up with TRBD1. CDR1 and CDR2 (germline): MGHDK, SYGVNS. The CDR3 is 17 amino acids. Trimming took 1 base from V and 6 from J; bases not matched to a gene: 9. CDR3 nucleotide sequence: TGTGCCAGCAGTGAATTGCCCCGGACAGGGGGCTTCGATACGCAGTATTTT. Protein sequence: CASSELPRTGGFDTQYF.

In its sample, this clonotype was seen many times. The chain couples TRBV5-5 to TRBJ2-7; D not certain. CDR1 SGHKS and CDR2 YYEKEE come from the germline V gene (reference sequence). V dropped 0 bases and J dropped 2 bases, with 12 bases sitting between them. CDR3 length: 15 amino acids. In DNA form, the CDR3 reads TGTGCCAGCAGCTTGGTGGAAGGTGATGCCTACGAGCAGTACGTC. Its translation is CASSLVEGDAYEQYV.

This chain links TRBV27 with TRBJ2-1; the match to TRBD1 covers 10 bases. Germline V gene data show CDR1 as MNHEY and CDR2 as SMNVEV (reference sequence). The V gene end was trimmed by 5 bases and the J gene end by 9 bases; junction bases not matched to a gene: 7. CDR3 length equals 14 residues. CDR3 sequence: CASSPRDRGGEQFF. CDR3 bases: TGTGCCAGCAGTCCCCGGGACAGGGGTGGTGAGCAGTTCTTC.

This clonotype was observed at least ten times. One junction end does not reproduce the germline sequence, and a read error may be involved. J is TRBJ2-1 and V is TRBV29-1; D is unclear. CDR1 SQVTM and CDR2 ANQGSEA come from the germline V gene. This CDR3 has 11 amino acids. The CDR3 DNA sequence: TGCAGCGTTCGAGAATCCCTAGGGTTAGACTTC. Its protein product is CSVRESLGLDF.

This clonotype showed up just a few times. The chain is built from TRBV4-1 and TRBJ2-7; D gene uncertain. Trimming cost V 0 bases and J 1 base, with 10 bases left between them. The CDR3 has 15 residues. From germline, CDR1 is MGHRA and CDR2 YSYEKL. CDR3 DNA sequence: TGCGCCAGCAGCCAAGAATTCCGGCAGTCCTACGAGCAGTACGTC. It yields the protein CASSQEFRQSYEQYV.

The chain is built from TRBV20-1 and TRBJ2-1; perhaps TRBD2 as D (5 bases). The V gene's germline CDR1 is DFQATT and CDR2 SNEGSKA (reference sequence). V lost 1 base and J 8 bases, leaving 21 bases between the germline ends. CDR3 length equals 16 residues. The CDR3 DNA follows: TGCAGTGCTAGAGGTCTGGCTAGCCCCGTTTGGGATGAGCAGTTCTTC. Residues: CSARGLASPVWDEQFF.

This chain uses TRBV20-1 with TRBJ2-1; weak D call: TRBD2 (6 bases). Germline V CDR1 and CDR2: DFQATT, SNEGSKA (reference sequence). Deletions cut 0 bases from V and 7 bases from J, with 10 bases between. CDR3 length: 13 residues. The chain's CDR3 is CSAREGLYNEQFF. Written as DNA, the CDR3 is TGCAGTGCTAGAGAGGGACTGTATAATGAGCAGTTCTTC.

This clonotype occurred a few times. This sequence joins TRBV29-1 and TRBJ2-6, with D perhaps TRBD2 (5 bases). Germline V gives CDR1 SQVTM, CDR2 ANQGSEA. Trimming shortened V by 2 bases and J by 2 bases, and 13 bases separated the two germline ends. The CDR3 covers 16 residues. CDR3 sequence: CSVEPRRGTGANVLTF. CDR3 DNA sequence: TGCAGCGTTGAACCCCGCCGGGGTACTGGGGCCAACGTCCTGACTTTC.

In this sample, this clonotype turned up many times. The rearrangement links TRBV5-1 to TRBJ2-2; D not resolved. V lost 0 bases to trimming and J lost 0 bases, with 3 bases between them. The germline CDR1 and CDR2 sequences are SGHRS and YFSETQ. The CDR3 consists of 14 residues. This CDR3 reads CASSLEANTGELFF. As DNA, the CDR3 is TGCGCCAGCAGCTTGGAAGCGAACACCGGGGAGCTGTTTTTT.

V is TRBV29-1 and J is TRBJ1-1; no clear D. CDR1 and CDR2 from the germline V gene are SQVTM and ANQGSEA. V dropped 3 bases and J dropped 1 base, with 15 bases sitting between them. The CDR3 spans 15 residues. CDR3 DNA: TGCAGCGTTGATGGGGTTCTCCGGTGGAACACTGAAGCTTTCTTT. Translated, it gives CSVDGVLRWNTEAFF.